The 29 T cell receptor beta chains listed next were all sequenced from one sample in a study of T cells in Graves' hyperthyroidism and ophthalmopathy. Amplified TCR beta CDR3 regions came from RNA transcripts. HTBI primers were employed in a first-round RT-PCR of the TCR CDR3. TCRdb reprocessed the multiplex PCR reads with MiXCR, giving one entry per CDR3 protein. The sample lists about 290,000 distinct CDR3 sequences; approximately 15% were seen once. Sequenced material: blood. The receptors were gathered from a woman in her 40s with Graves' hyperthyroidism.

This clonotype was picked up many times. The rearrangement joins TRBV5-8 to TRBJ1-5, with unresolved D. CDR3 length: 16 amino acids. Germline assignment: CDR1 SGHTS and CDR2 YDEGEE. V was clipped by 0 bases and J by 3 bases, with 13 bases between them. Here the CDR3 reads CASSLASQGFNQPQHF. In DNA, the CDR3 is TGTGCCAGCAGCTTGGCCAGTCAAGGGTTCAATCAGCCCCAGCATTTT.

The CDR3 region has the DNA TGTGCCAGCAGCTCAACGGACAGGCTAAACACCGGGGAGCTGTTTTTT. Amino acid sequence: CASSSTDRLNTGELFF. This sequence joins TRBV13 and TRBJ2-2, with 7 bases aligning to TRBD1. The J segment lost 2 bases and the V segment lost 4 bases, leaving 7 bases of the junction unmatched. Germline V gene sequence: CDR1 PRHDT, CDR2 FYEKMQ (reference sequence). The CDR3 is 16 amino acids.

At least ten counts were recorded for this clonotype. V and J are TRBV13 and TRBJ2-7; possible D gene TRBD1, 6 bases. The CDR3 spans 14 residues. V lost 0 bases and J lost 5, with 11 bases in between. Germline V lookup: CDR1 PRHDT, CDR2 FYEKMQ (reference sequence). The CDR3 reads CASSLGRGRDEQYF. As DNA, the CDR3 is TGTGCCAGCAGCTTAGGCAGGGGACGAGACGAGCAGTACTTC.

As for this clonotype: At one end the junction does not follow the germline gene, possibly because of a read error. The CDR3 protein is CASSPQGERAETFF. In DNA form, the CDR3 reads TGTGCCAGCAGTCCCCAAGGGGAGAGGGCTGAAACTTTCTTT. The chain combines TRBV25-1 with TRBJ1-1; a possible D gene is TRBD1 (5 bases). The CDR3 runs 14 residues. In germline, CDR1 is MGHDK, CDR2 SYGVNS.

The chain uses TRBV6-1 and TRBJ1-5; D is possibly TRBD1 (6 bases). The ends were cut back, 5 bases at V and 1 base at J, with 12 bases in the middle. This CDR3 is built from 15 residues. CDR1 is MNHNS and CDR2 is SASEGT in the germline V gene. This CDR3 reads CASSLQGGSNQPQHF. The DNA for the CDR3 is TGTGCCAGCAGTCTACAGGGCGGGAGCAATCAGCCCCAGCATTTT.

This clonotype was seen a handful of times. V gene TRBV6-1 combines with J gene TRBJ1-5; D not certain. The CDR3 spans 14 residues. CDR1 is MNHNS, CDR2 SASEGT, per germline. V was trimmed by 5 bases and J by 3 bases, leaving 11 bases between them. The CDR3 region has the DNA TGTGCCAGCAGTCCCGCGGGTAACAATCAGCCCCAGCATTTT. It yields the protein CASSPAGNNQPQHF.

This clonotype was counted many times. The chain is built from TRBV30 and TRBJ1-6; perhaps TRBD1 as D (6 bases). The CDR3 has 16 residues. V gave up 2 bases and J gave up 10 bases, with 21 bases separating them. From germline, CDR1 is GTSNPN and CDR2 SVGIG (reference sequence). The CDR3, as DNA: TGTGCCTGGAGTCCGGGGCAGGGGATACCTGGATCACCCCTCCACTTT. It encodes CAWSPGQGIPGSPLHF. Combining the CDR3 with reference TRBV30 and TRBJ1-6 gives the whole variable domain SQTIHQWPATLVQPVGSPLSLECTVEGTSNPNLYWYRQAAGRGLQLLFYSVGIGQISSEVPQNLSASRPQDRQFILSSKKLLLSDSGFYLCAWSPGQGIPGSPLHFGNGTRLTVT.

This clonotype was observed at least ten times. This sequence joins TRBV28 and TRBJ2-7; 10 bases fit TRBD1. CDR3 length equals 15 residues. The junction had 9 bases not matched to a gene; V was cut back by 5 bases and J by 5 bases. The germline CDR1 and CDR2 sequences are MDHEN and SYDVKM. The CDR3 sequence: CASSLPGTGAHEQYF. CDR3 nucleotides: TGTGCCAGCAGTCTCCCCGGGACAGGGGCACACGAGCAGTACTTC. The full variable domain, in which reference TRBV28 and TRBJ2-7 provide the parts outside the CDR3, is DVKVTQSSRYLVKRTGEKVFLECVQDMDHENMFWYRQDPGLGLRLIYFSYDVKMKEKGDIPEGYSVSREKKERFSLILESASTNQTSMYLCASSLPGTGAHEQYFGPGTRLTVT.

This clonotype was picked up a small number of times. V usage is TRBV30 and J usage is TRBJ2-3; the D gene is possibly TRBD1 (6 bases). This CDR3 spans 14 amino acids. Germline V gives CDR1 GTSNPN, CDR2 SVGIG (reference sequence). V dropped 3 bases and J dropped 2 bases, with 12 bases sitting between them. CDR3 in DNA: TGTGCCTGGAGCAAAGACAGGAACACAGATACGCAGTATTTT. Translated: CAWSKDRNTDTQYF.

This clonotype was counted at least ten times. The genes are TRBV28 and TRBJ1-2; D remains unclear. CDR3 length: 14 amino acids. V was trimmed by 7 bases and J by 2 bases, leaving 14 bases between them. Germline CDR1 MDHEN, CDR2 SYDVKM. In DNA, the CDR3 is TGTGCCAGCACTTTCGCTTCAGACAACTATGGCTACACCTTC. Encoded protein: CASTFASDNYGYTF.

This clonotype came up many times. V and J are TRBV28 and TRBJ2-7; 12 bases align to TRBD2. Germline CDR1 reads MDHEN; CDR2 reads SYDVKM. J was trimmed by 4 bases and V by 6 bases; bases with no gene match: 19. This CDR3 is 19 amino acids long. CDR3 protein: CASSPRWLNRLAGGYEQYF. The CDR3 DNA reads TGTGCCAGCAGCCCCCGGTGGCTTAATCGGCTAGCGGGAGGGTACGAGCAGTACTTC.

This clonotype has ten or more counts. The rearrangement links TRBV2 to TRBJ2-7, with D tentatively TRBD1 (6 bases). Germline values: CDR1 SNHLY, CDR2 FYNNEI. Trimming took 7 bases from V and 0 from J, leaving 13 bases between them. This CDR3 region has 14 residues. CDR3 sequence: CASKPGQSSYEQYF. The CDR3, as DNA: TGTGCCAGCAAACCGGGACAAAGCTCCTACGAGCAGTACTTC.

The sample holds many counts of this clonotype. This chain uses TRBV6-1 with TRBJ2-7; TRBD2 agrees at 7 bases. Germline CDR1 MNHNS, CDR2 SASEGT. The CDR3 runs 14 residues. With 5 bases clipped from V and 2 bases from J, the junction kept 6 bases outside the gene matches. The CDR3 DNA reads TGTGCCAGCAGTCCCTGGACTAGTCCCTACGAGCAGTACTTC. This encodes CASSPWTSPYEQYF.

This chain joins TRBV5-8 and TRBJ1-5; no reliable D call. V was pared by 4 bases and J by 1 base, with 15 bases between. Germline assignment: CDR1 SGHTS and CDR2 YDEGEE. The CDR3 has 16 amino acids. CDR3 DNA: TGTGCCAGCAGCCAAAACAAGGGCCAGAGCAATCAGCCCCAGCATTTT. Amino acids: CASSQNKGQSNQPQHF.

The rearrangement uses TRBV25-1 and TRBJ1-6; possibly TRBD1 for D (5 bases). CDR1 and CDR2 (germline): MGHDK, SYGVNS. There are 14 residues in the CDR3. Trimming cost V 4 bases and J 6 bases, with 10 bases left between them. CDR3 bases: TGTGCCAGCAGTGCCCGGGGCCTTAATTCACCCCTCCACTTT. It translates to CASSARGLNSPLHF.

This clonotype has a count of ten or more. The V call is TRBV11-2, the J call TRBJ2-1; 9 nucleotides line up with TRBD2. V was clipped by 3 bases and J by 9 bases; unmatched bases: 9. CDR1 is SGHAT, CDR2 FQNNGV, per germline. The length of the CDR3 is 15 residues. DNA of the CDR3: TGTGCCAGCAGCTTTATCGGCGGGAGGGCCGGTGAGCAGTTCTTC. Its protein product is CASSFIGGRAGEQFF. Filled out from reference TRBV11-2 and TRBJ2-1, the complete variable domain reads EAGVAQSPRYKIIEKRQSVAFWCNPISGHATLYWYQQILGQGPKLLIQFQNNGVVDDSQLPKDRFSAERLKGVDSTLKIQPAKLEDSAVYLCASSFIGGRAGEQFFGPGTRLTVL.

The CDR3 region is CASSLLDTGELFF. CDR3 nucleotide sequence: TGTGCCAGCAGTTTATTGGACACCGGGGAGCTGTTTTTT. This chain connects TRBV12-3 or TRBV12-4 to TRBJ2-2, with no clear D. There are 13 residues in the CDR3. V was cut by 2 bases and J by 3 bases, with 4 bases left in between.

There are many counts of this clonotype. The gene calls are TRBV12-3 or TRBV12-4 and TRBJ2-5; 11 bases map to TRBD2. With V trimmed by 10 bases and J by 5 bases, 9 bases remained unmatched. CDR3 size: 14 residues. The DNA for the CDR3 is TGTGCCAATAATAGCGGGAGGGCCGGGGAGACCCAGTACTTC. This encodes CANNSGRAGETQYF.

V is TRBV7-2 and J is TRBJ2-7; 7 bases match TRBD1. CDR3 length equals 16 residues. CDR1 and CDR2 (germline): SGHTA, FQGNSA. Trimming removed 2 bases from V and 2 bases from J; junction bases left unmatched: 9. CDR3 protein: CASSLTEPDRTYEQYF. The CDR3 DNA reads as TGTGCCAGCAGCTTAACTGAACCGGACAGGACCTACGAGCAGTACTTC. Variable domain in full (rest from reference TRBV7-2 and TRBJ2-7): GAGVSQSPSNKVTEKGKDVELRCDPISGHTALYWYRQSLGQGLEFLIYFQGNSAPDKSGLPSDRFSAERTGGSVSTLTIQRTQQEDSAVYLCASSLTEPDRTYEQYFGPGTRLTVT.

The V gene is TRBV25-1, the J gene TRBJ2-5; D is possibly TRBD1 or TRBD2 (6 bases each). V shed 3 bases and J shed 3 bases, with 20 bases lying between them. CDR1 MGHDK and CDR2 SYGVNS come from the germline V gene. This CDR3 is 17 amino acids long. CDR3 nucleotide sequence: TGTGCCAGCAGTGAGCTCCCGGGACACCGGAGGGAAGAGACCCAGTACTTC. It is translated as CASSELPGHRREETQYF.

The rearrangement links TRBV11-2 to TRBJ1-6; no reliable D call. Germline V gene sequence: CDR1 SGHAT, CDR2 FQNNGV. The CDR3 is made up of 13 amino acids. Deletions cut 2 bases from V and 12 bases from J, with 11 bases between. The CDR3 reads CASSLNSWGPLHF. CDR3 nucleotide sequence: TGTGCCAGCAGCTTAAATTCCTGGGGACCCCTCCACTTT.

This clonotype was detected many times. This CDR3 reads CAWSRTGRGDTQYF. CDR3 coding DNA: TGTGCCTGGAGTCGGACGGGACGGGGAGATACGCAGTATTTT. The chain uses TRBV30 and TRBJ2-3; D is perhaps TRBD1 or TRBD2 (5 bases each). This CDR3 is 14 amino acids long. V was shortened by 2 bases and J by 5 bases, with 14 bases between the two germline ends. CDR1 and CDR2 (germline): GTSNPN, SVGIG (reference sequence).

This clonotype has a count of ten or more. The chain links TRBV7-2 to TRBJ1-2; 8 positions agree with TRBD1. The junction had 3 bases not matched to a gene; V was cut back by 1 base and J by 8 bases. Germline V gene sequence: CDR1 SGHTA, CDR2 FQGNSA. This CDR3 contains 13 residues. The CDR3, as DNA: TGTGCCAGCAGCTTAGGCAGGGGGCGAGGCTACACCTTC. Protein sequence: CASSLGRGRGYTF.

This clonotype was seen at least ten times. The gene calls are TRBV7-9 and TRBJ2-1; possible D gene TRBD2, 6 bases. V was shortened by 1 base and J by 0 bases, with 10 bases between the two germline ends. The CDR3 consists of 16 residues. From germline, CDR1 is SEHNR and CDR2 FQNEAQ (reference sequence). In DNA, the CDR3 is TGTGCCAGCAGCTTAGTGCGGGGCTACTCCTACAATGAGCAGTTCTTC. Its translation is CASSLVRGYSYNEQFF.

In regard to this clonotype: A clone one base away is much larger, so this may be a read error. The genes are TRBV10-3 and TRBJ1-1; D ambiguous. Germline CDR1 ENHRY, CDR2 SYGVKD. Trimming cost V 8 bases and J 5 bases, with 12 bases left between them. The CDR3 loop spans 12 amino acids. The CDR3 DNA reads TGTGCCATCGGTGTCCGAGGAACTGAAGCTTTCTTT. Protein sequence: CAIGVRGTEAFF.

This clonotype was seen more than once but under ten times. The CDR3 region has the DNA TGTGCCAGCAGCCCACCAGTAGGTGGAAACACCATATATTTT. This codes for CASSPPVGGNTIYF. The V call is TRBV7-9, the J call TRBJ1-3; D is ambiguous. V was pared by 5 bases and J by 3 bases, with 11 bases between. CDR1 is SEHNR and CDR2 is FQNEAQ in the germline V gene (reference sequence). The length of the CDR3 is 14 residues. The full variable domain, rest sourced from reference TRBV7-9 and TRBJ1-3, is DTGVSQNPRHKITKRGQNVTFRCDPISEHNRLYWYRQTLGQGPEFLTYFQNEAQLEKSRLLSDRFSAERPKGSFSTLEIQRTEQGDSAMYLCASSPPVGGNTIYFGEGSWLTVV.

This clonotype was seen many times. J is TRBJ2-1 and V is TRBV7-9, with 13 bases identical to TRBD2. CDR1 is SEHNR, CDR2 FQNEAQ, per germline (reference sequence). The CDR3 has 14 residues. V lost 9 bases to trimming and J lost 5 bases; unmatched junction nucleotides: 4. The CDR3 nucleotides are TGTGCCAGGGGAGGACTAGCGGGAGACAATGAGCAGTTCTTC. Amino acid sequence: CARGGLAGDNEQFF.

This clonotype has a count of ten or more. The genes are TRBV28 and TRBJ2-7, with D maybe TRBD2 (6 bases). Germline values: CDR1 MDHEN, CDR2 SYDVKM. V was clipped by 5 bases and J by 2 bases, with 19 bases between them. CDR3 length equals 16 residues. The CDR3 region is CASSLYRLAETYEQYF. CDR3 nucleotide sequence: TGTGCCAGCAGTCTTTATAGATTAGCGGAAACCTACGAGCAGTACTTC.

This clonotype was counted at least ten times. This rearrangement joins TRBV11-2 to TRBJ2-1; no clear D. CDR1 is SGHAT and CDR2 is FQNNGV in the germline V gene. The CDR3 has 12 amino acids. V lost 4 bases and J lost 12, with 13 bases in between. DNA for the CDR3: TGTGCCAGCAGCTGGACGGATTTTGGGCAGTTCTTC. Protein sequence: CASSWTDFGQFF.